This T cell receptor (beta chain) is drawn from a study of blood T cells in healthy people across ages (dated by TCRdb to the mid-2010s). About the study as a whole: Template switching captured roughly one uniquely barcoded TCR beta cDNA molecule per two T cells in model experiments. To track age-related changes in TCR beta repertoire diversity, the study relied on deep sequencing normalized with unique cDNA molecular identifiers. The donors were divided into four age groups: young (average about 16 years), middle-aged (almost 40), aged (around 59) and long-lived (roughly 82). To avoid experimental bias, donors of different ages were randomly spread across the sequencing lanes. For two donors (one aged 18 to 30 and one aged 80 or older), the study analyzed two additional independent replicas of 1 million unique cDNA reads from the same blood draw.

The paper's findings and limits, for the study overall: Observed TCR beta diversity per million T cells fell roughly linearly with age, and a significant reduction was already apparent by age around 44. Conclusive comparison of naive and antigen-experienced compartments was prevented by the profiling of bulk unsorted PBMCs. The percentage of naive T cells measured by flow cytometry correlated strongly with observed TCR beta diversity. Compared with the aged group, more naive CD4+ T cells, fewer expanded clones and increased TCR diversity were shown by the long-lived group, suggesting age selection. Total diversity estimates from one million sequenced T cells were considered lower bounds and underestimates. Because donor CMV infection status was unknown, age-related changes in expanded clonotypes were potentially confounded.

Receptor amplification or capture employed 5' RACE. The sequencer was an Illumina HiSeq 2500. A second PCR of about 6 to 11 cycles was performed with a sample-barcoded 5' primer and a J-beta primer mix. A template-switch 5' adaptor carrying 12 random nucleotides introduced a unique molecular identifier onto each TCR beta cDNA molecule. At least 2.5 million CDR3-containing paired-end reads were obtained from each sample. First-strand cDNA synthesis was performed from all RNA using the Mint cDNA synthesis kit, with priming by a TRBC-specific oligonucleotide. Following uracil-DNA glycosylase treatment, a first 18-cycle PCR with universal primers M1SS and BC2_uni_R was performed on all cDNA. Per the original workflow: Each sample was normalized by randomly selecting 1 million high-quality reads, each carrying a distinct molecular identifier. Reads sharing molecular identifiers were discarded rather than binned into consensus sequences. CDR3 identification, clonotype clustering and error correction used MiTCR with a Q25 quality threshold and the strictest error-elimination algorithm. A nonparametric unseen species model using Euler transformation provided a lower-bound estimate of total TCR beta diversity. TCRdb redid the processing of the public reads, applying fastp at Q25 and MiXCR, and retained in-frame beta chains. Duplicate CDR3 protein sequences are folded into a single record with the most common DNA and genes. Here the V and J calls rest on TCRdb's processing, not on the authors' analysis. The sample yields some 1.6 million distinct CDR3 sequences; roughly a third were counted once. Approximately 10% of the sample rests with the top ten.

This clonotype was seen more than once but under ten times. Its antigen target is currently unknown. Within one base of it there is no much larger clone, and no base qualities were kept. Systemically healthy Caucasian individuals from Russia, some 36 in total and aged about 6 to 90 years, were included as donors. Roughly 10 milliliters of peripheral blood were collected from each donor into EDTA-treated Vacutainer tubes. Ficoll-Paque density-gradient centrifugation was used to isolate PBMCs, with at least 6 million obtained per sample. Trizol reagent was used to extract total RNA from the PBMCs, yielding at least 5 micrograms per sample. Naive CD45RAhigh/CD27high T cell percentages were measured by flow cytometry on a PBMC aliquot from every donor. The CDR3 contains 14 residues, cysteine and phenylalanine counted. Just CDR3 DNA is preserved here, 42 bases in frame from base 1. Clipping removes 7 bases from V and 8 bases from J, with 10 as the unmatched junction base count.

The sample was blood. This sequence originates from a woman aged 25 to 39 in good health. Recombination joined TRBV12-3 or TRBV12-4 with TRBJ1-4, and TRBD1 aligns with 7 junction nucleotides. The CDR3 protein sequence reads: CASTGGQYGEKLFF. The DNA sequence follows: TGTGCCAGCACCGGGGGACAGTATGGAGAAAAACTGTTTTTT.